The 26 T cell receptor beta chains listed next were all sequenced from one sample in a study of T cells after yellow fever vaccination. TCRdb re-called the 5' RACE reads through MiXCR, storing one row per CDR3 protein. The sample lists 100,000 to 150,000 distinct CDR3 sequences, 12% to 15% occurring once. The sequencing here drew on CD8+ T cells sorted from PBMCs, taken 5 days after the yellow fever booster vaccination. The receptors shown here come from a man aged 18 to 30 who received the YFV17D yellow fever vaccine.

This clonotype was counted only a few times. The V and J genes are TRBV14 and TRBJ1-1, with 7 bases lining up with TRBD1. The CDR3 length is 12 residues. The germline gives CDR1 SGHDN, CDR2 FVKESK. Trimming cost V 1 base and J 10 bases; bases outside gene matches: 3. This chain's CDR3 is CASSQGRQGAFF. The CDR3, as DNA: TGTGCCAGCAGCCAAGGCCGACAGGGAGCTTTCTTT.

This clonotype was observed once. This chain links TRBV6-2 or TRBV6-3 with TRBJ2-6, with TRBD1 as a possible D gene (6 bases). Germline CDR1 is MNHEY and CDR2 is SVGEGT. The CDR3 is made up of 17 amino acids. With 10 bases removed from V and 2 bases from J, the gap between germline ends came to 21 bases. The CDR3 DNA is TGTGCCACCTTAATACAGGGTTATAGCCCTGGGGCCAACGTCCTGACTTTC. Its translation: CATLIQGYSPGANVLTF.

This clonotype turned up a few times. As DNA, the CDR3 is TGCGCCAGCAGCTCCCTCGGGGGGCCTGAGCAGTTCTTC. Protein product: CASSSLGGPEQFF. The V and J genes are TRBV4-3 and TRBJ2-1; D may be TRBD2 (7 bases). The germline gives CDR1 LGHNA, CDR2 YSLEER. Trimming pared 5 bases from V and 9 bases from J, leaving 14 bases between. There are 13 residues in the CDR3.

This clonotype was found many times. This sequence joins TRBV29-1 and TRBJ2-7; TRBD2 agrees at 10 bases. V gave up 0 bases and J gave up 0 bases; unmatched junction bases: 2. This CDR3 is 15 amino acids long. Germline CDR1 is SQVTM and CDR2 is ANQGSEA. CDR3 protein: CSVEEAGGISYEQYF. For the CDR3, the DNA is TGCAGCGTTGAAGAAGCGGGGGGGATCTCCTACGAGCAGTACTTC.

This clonotype was detected only a few times. V is TRBV12-3 or TRBV12-4 and J is TRBJ2-1, with 11 bases fitting TRBD2. V gave up 6 bases and J gave up 6 bases; unmatched junction bases: 4. CDR3 length: 14 amino acids. CDR3 loop: CASRGTSGLNEQFF. In nucleotides, the CDR3 is TGTGCCAGCAGGGGGACTAGCGGCCTCAATGAGCAGTTCTTC.

The rearrangement joins TRBV28 to TRBJ2-1; no clear D. Germline V gene data show CDR1 as MDHEN and CDR2 as SYDVKM. V lost 7 bases and J 10 bases, leaving 20 bases between the germline ends. The CDR3 totals 14 residues. The CDR3 region has the DNA TGTGCCAGCAACCCCCTGGGCCCATTGGAAGAGCAGTTCTTC. It yields the protein CASNPLGPLEEQFF.

This clonotype was detected ten times or more. The CDR3, as DNA: TGCGCCAGCAGCCAATTTACGGGGACCGGGGAGCTGTTTTTT. Translation: CASSQFTGTGELFF. The J gene is TRBJ2-2, the V gene TRBV4-1; D is perhaps TRBD2 (5 bases). Germline V lookup: CDR1 MGHRA, CDR2 YSYEKL. The length of the CDR3 is 14 residues. The ends were cut back, 2 bases at V and 5 bases at J, with 9 bases in the middle.

This clonotype showed up just a few times. The gene calls are TRBV12-3 or TRBV12-4 and TRBJ1-4; no clear D. V lost 6 bases and J 7 bases, leaving 15 bases between the germline ends. The CDR3 contains 14 residues. Written as DNA, the CDR3 is TGTGCCAGCAGCCTAGTTGGTGCGGGTGAAAAACTGTTTTTT. As protein: CASSLVGAGEKLFF.

This clonotype was observed a handful of times. The chain is built from TRBV19 and TRBJ1-2, with TRBD1 matching over 7 bases. The germline gives CDR1 LNHDA, CDR2 SQIVND (reference sequence). The length of the CDR3 is 16 residues. The junction had 9 bases not matched to a gene; V was cut back by 0 bases and J by 5 bases. The CDR3 DNA reads as TGTGCCAGTAGTATAGACCACAGGGGACCACGGTATGGCTACACCTTC. Protein: CASSIDHRGPRYGYTF.

The CDR3 spells CASSFTAGYNEQFF. The CDR3 nucleotides read TGTGCCAGCAGCTTCACGGCCGGCTACAATGAGCAGTTCTTC. The rearrangement links TRBV5-6 to TRBJ2-1; D unresolved. V lost 2 bases and J lost 3, with 9 bases in between. The CDR3 has 14 residues. Germline CDR1 reads SGHDT; CDR2 reads YYEEEE.

The V call is TRBV19, the J call TRBJ2-1; 7 positions match TRBD2. After removal of 7 bases from V and 6 bases from J, the junction contained 9 bases not matched to a gene. CDR1 is LNHDA, CDR2 SQIVND, per germline (reference sequence). This CDR3 has 14 amino acids. CDR3 sequence (DNA): TGTGCCAGTAACCCAGGGAGGGGAGGCAATGAGCAGTTCTTC. This codes for CASNPGRGGNEQFF.

This clonotype was counted ten times or more. The J gene is TRBJ2-2, the V gene TRBV7-7; 7 bases align to TRBD1. This CDR3 comprises 18 residues. Germline V gene sequence: CDR1 SSHAT, CDR2 FNYEAQ (reference sequence). The junction had 14 bases not matched to a gene; V was cut back by 1 base and J by 6 bases. The CDR3 sequence: CASSLESQGQPYPGELFF. DNA of the CDR3: TGTGCCAGCAGCTTAGAGTCCCAGGGACAGCCCTACCCCGGGGAGCTGTTTTTT.

The chain joins TRBV6-2 or TRBV6-3 to TRBJ2-1; D uncertain. This CDR3 region has 13 residues. From germline, CDR1 is MNHEY and CDR2 SVGEGT. Deletions cut 4 bases from V and 3 bases from J, with 7 bases between. CDR3 sequence reads: CASSSRLYNEQFF. The CDR3 coding sequence is TGTGCCAGCAGTTCGCGACTCTACAATGAGCAGTTCTTC.

The genes are TRBV5-1 and TRBJ1-6; D is uncertain. Trimming cost V 0 bases and J 5 bases, with 9 bases left between them. The CDR3 spans 15 residues. From germline, CDR1 is SGHRS and CDR2 YFSETQ. CDR3 nucleotides: TGCGCCAGCAGCTTGGGTACGGGTAATAATTCACCCCTCCACTTT. Protein product: CASSLGTGNNSPLHF.

At least ten counts were recorded for this clonotype. The genes are TRBV5-4 and TRBJ1-1, with D possibly matching TRBD1 (5 bases). The CDR3 consists of 14 residues. Trimming pared 0 bases from V and 5 bases from J, leaving 11 bases between. Germline V lookup: CDR1 SGHNT, CDR2 YYREEE (reference sequence). In nucleotides, the CDR3 is TGTGCCAGCAGCTTGGTGGGACCGGGGACTGAAGCTTTCTTT. This encodes CASSLVGPGTEAFF.

This sequence joins TRBV20-1 and TRBJ1-1, with TRBD1 matching 9 bases. CDR3 length equals 15 residues. Losses at the gene ends were 5 bases for V and 4 bases for J; bases not matched to a gene: 11. In germline, CDR1 is DFQATT, CDR2 SNEGSKA (reference sequence). In DNA, the CDR3 is TGCAGTGCTGGCCGGGACAGGGTTTATGGCACTGAAGCTTTCTTT. It encodes CSAGRDRVYGTEAFF.

V is TRBV7-9 and J is TRBJ2-2; D is possibly TRBD2 (5 bases). The CDR3 extends over 16 amino acids. V was shortened by 4 bases and J by 4 bases, with 16 bases between the two germline ends. The germline CDR1 and CDR2 sequences are SEHNR and FQNEAQ (reference sequence). Here the CDR3 reads CASSSFGVTVTGELFF. The CDR3 region has the DNA TGTGCCAGCAGCTCCTTCGGGGTTACGGTCACCGGGGAGCTGTTTTTT.

The chain carries TRBV4-3 and TRBJ1-2, with D perhaps TRBD1 (5 bases). V was pared by 4 bases and J by 8 bases, with 20 bases between. The CDR3 contains 15 residues. Germline CDR1 LGHNA, CDR2 YSLEER. CDR3 nucleotide sequence: TGCGCCAGCAGCCCGAGACCGACAGTAGCGATGGGCTACACCTTC. The encoded protein is CASSPRPTVAMGYTF.

This sequence joins TRBV20-1 and TRBJ2-5; D may be TRBD1 or TRBD2 (5 bases each). There are 18 residues in the CDR3. CDR1 and CDR2 from the germline V gene are DFQATT and SNEGSKA (reference sequence). With 2 bases removed from V and 0 bases from J, the gap between germline ends came to 22 bases. The CDR3 sequence: CSARPTEWDRWYQETQYF. The CDR3 nucleotides are TGCAGTGCTAGACCGACCGAGTGGGACCGATGGTACCAAGAGACCCAGTACTTC.

This chain links TRBV7-2 with TRBJ1-5, with 8 bases lining up with TRBD1. The CDR3 extends over 17 amino acids. The J segment lost 8 bases and the V segment lost 5 bases, leaving 17 bases of the junction unmatched. Germline V CDR1 and CDR2: SGHTA, FQGNSA. This chain's CDR3 is CASSTITDRGQWKPQHF. As DNA, the CDR3 is TGTGCCAGCAGCACAATTACCGACAGGGGCCAATGGAAGCCCCAGCATTTT.

This clonotype was recorded once. The V gene is TRBV20-1, the J gene TRBJ1-5; 7 bases line up with TRBD1. Germline lookup yields CDR1 DFQATT and CDR2 SNEGSKA (reference sequence). The CDR3 is 13 residues long. The V segment lost 4 bases and the J segment 4 bases; nucleotides outside the gene matches: 4. The CDR3 DNA reads TGCAGTGCTAAAGACAGGGCTAATCAGCCCCAGCATTTT. Its protein is CSAKDRANQPQHF.

This clonotype has more than one count but fewer than ten. This rearrangement joins TRBV2 to TRBJ2-2; tentative D call: TRBD1 (6 bases). With 5 bases removed from V and 7 bases from J, the gap between germline ends came to 11 bases. The CDR3 runs 13 residues. Germline CDR1 SNHLY, CDR2 FYNNEI. CDR3 sequence: CASSPWTDGELFF. The CDR3 region has the DNA TGTGCCAGCAGTCCCTGGACAGACGGGGAGCTGTTTTTT.

In its sample, this clonotype was seen a few times. The gene calls are TRBV7-9 and TRBJ2-3; 8 bases match TRBD2. The germline gives CDR1 SEHNR, CDR2 FQNEAQ (reference sequence). Trimming cost V 8 bases and J 5 bases; bases outside gene matches: 12. The CDR3 length is 15 residues. CDR3 in DNA: TGTGCCAGCCCTCTGGGCGGGGGGCTGGAAGATACGCAGTATTTT. Protein sequence: CASPLGGGLEDTQYF.

The CDR3, as DNA: TGTGCCAGCAGTCCGCGAAGCCTCGTTCATGAGCAGTTCTTC. This sequence encodes CASSPRSLVHEQFF. The V gene is TRBV6-1, the J gene TRBJ2-1, with D hard to call. V gave up 5 bases and J gave up 8 bases, with 16 bases separating them. Germline loops: CDR1 MNHNS, CDR2 SASEGT. This CDR3 spans 14 amino acids.

This clonotype was recorded a few times. The J gene is TRBJ1-2, the V gene TRBV7-9, with D maybe TRBD1 (6 bases). V lost 5 bases to trimming and J lost 5 bases, with 18 bases between them. The CDR3 is 15 residues long. Germline V gene lookup returns CDR1 SEHNR and CDR2 FQNEAQ (reference sequence). CDR3 region: CASSQGGIVEYGYTF. The CDR3 DNA is TGTGCCAGCAGCCAAGGGGGGATAGTCGAGTATGGCTACACCTTC.

This clonotype was found a few times. V is TRBV24-1 and J is TRBJ1-2; 12 nucleotides align to TRBD1. The CDR3 loop spans 15 amino acids. The germline V gene encodes CDR1 KGHDR and CDR2 SFDVKD. The junction had 4 bases not matched to a gene; V was cut back by 5 bases and J by 4 bases. Here the CDR3 reads CATSGPGQGAYGYTF. For the CDR3, the DNA is TGTGCCACCAGTGGTCCGGGACAGGGGGCCTATGGCTACACCTTC.